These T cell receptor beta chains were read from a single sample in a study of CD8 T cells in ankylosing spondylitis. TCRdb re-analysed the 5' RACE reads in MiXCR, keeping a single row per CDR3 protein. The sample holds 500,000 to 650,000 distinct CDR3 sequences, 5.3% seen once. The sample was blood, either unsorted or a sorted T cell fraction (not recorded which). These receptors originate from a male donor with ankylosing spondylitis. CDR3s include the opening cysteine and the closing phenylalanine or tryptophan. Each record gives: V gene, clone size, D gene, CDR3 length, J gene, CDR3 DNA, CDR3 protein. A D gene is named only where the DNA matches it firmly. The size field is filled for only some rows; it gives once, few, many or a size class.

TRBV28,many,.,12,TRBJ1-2,TGTGCCAGCAGCTTCGGGGGAATTGGCTACACCTTC,CASSFGGIGYTF
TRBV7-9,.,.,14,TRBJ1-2,TGTGCCAGCAGCTTACAAGAGGGGAGGAATGGCTACACCTTC,CASSLQEGRNGYTF
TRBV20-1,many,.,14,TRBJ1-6,TGCAGTGCTAGAGACCAGGGGTACAATTCACCCCTCCACTTT,CSARDQGYNSPLHF
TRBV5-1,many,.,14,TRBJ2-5,TGCGCCAGCAGCCGTACCAGGGATTCGGTGGCCCAGTACTTC,CASSRTRDSVAQYF
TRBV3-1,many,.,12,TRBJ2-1,TGTGCCAGCAGCCACAGGTACAATGAGCAGTTCTTC,CASSHRYNEQFF
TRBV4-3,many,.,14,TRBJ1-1,TGCGCCAGCAGCCATGACAGGAGGAACACTGAAGCTTTCTTT,CASSHDRRNTEAFF
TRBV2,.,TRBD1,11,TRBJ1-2,TGTGCCAAGGGACAGGACTATGGCTACACCTTC,CAKGQDYGYTF
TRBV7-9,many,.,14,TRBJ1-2,TGTGCCAGCAGCTTGCAGGGGACAAACTATGGCTACACCTTC,CASSLQGTNYGYTF
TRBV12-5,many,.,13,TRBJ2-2,TGTGCTAGTGGTTTGGGCTACACCGGGGAGCTGTTTTTT,CASGLGYTGELFF
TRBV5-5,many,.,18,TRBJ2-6,TGTGCCAGCAGCCTGATGACGGGTATTAACTCTGGGGCCAACGTCCTGACTTTC,CASSLMTGINSGANVLTF
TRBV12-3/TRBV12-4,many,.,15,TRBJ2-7,TGTGCCAGCAGTTCCGGGGACAACACCTACTACGAGCAGTACTTC,CASSSGDNTYYEQYF
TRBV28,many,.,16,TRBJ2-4,TGTGCCAGCAGGCACCGGGGGGCCTCAGCCAAAAACATTCAGTACTTC,CASRHRGASAKNIQYF
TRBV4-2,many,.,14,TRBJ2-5,TGTGCCAGCAGCCAAGTAAATAGCGGAGAGACCCAGTACTTC,CASSQVNSGETQYF
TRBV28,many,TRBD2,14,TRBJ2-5,TGTGCCAGCAGTATAGCGGGGACGACGGAGACCCAGTACTTC,CASSIAGTTETQYF
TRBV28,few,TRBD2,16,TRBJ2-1,TGTGCCAGCAGTTTATCCGCTAGCGGCCATTACAATGAGCAGTTCTTC,CASSLSASGHYNEQFF
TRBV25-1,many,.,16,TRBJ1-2,TGTGCCAGCAGTGAATATCGCACGGGGGGCGACTATGGCTACACCTTC,CASSEYRTGGDYGYTF
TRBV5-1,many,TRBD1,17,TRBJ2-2,TGCGCCAGCAGCGCCCGGGACAGTCCCGGGAAGTCCGGGGAGCTGTTTTTT,CASSARDSPGKSGELFF
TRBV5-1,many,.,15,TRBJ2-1,TGCGCCACCTCTTGGACCGACAGCTCCTACAATGAGCAGTTCTTC,CATSWTDSSYNEQFF
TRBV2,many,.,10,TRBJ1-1,TGTGCCAGCAGTGAAGGCGAAGCTTTCTTT,CASSEGEAFF
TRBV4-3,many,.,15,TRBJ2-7,TGCGCCAGCAGCCAAGATTCTAGGGCTTGGGACCATCAGTACTTC,CASSQDSRAWDHQYF
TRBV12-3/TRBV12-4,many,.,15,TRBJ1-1,TGTGCCAGCAGCCCCCAGACAGGAGTCAACACTGAAGCTTTCTTT,CASSPQTGVNTEAFF
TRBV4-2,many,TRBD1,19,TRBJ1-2,TGTGCCAGCAGCCAATACTACGGACAGGGGAGGAAGGCTAACTATGGCTACACCTTC,CASSQYYGQGRKANYGYTF
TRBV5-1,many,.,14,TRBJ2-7,TGCGCCAGCAGCTTGGTTGTGGGCTCCTACGAGCAGTACTTC,CASSLVVGSYEQYF
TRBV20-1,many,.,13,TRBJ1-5,TGCAGTGCTTTACAGAATAGCAATCAGCCCCAGCATTTT,CSALQNSNQPQHF
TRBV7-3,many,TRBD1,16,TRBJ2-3,TGTGCCAGCAGCTTACTTGGGACAGGGATCACAGATACGCAGTATTTT,CASSLLGTGITDTQYF
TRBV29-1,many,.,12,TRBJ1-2,TGCAGCGTTGGATGGGGGGGCCCTGGCTACACCTTC,CSVGWGGPGYTF
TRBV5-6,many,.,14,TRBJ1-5,TGTGCCAGCACCTTATGGGGCGGGAATCAGCCCCAGCATTTT,CASTLWGGNQPQHF
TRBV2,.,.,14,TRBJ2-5,TGTGCCAGCAGTGGGCAGGGATTGGAGGAGACCCAGTACTTC,CASSGQGLEETQYF
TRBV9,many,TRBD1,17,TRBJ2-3,TGTGCCAGCAGCGTAGAGTATTTTGACAGGGGTACAGATACGCAGTATTTT,CASSVEYFDRGTDTQYF